The 32 T cell receptor beta chains listed next were all sequenced from one sample in a study of type 1 and type 2 diabetes patients. Genomic DNA was the PCR template. The TCR beta CDR3 region was amplified using 30 forward and 13 reverse primers. TCRdb itself ran the multiplex PCR reads through MiXCR, one entry per CDR3 protein. The sample contains fewer than 350,000 distinct CDR3 sequences, around 47% of which appear only once. The sequenced material came from peripheral blood mononuclear cells (PBMCs). The receptors derive from a man aged 18 to 30 with type 2 diabetes.

The chain joins TRBV5-1 to TRBJ2-3, with TRBD2 matching 12 bases. Germline CDR1 reads SGHRS; CDR2 reads YFSETQ. This CDR3 region has 17 residues. With 0 bases clipped from V and 4 bases from J, the junction kept 6 bases outside the gene matches. CDR3 sequence (DNA): TGCGCCAGCAGCTTGGTTGCTAGCGGGGGGGCGGCAGATACGCAGTATTTT. Its protein product is CASSLVASGGAADTQYF.

A note on this clonotype: The junction and the germline gene differ at one end; a read error may be behind it. V gene TRBV30 combines with J gene TRBJ2-5, with D perhaps given as TRBD1 or TRBD2 (6 bases each). The assigned J gene may be wrong: the sequence end matches TRBJ2-1 better. This CDR3 comprises 13 residues. The germline V gene encodes CDR1 GTSNPN and CDR2 SVGIG (reference sequence). CDR3 residues: CARSVRGGNEQFF. DNA of the CDR3: TGTGCCCGGAGTGTCAGGGGAGGCAATGAGCAGTTCTTC.

This clonotype turned up a few times. The rearrangement uses TRBV4-1 and TRBJ1-2; unclear D gene. V was cut by 0 bases and J by 8 bases, with 22 bases left in between. This CDR3 is 17 amino acids long. The V gene's germline CDR1 is MGHRA and CDR2 YSYEKL. The CDR3 sequence: CASSQDTADSTGGGYTF. DNA for the CDR3: TGCGCCAGCAGCCAAGATACTGCGGACTCAACGGGAGGCGGCTACACCTTC.

The gene calls are TRBV6-5 and TRBJ1-5; 7 bases agree with TRBD1. Per germline, CDR1 MNHEY and CDR2 SVGAGI. V shed 5 bases and J 7 bases; nucleotides not matched to a gene: 8. CDR3 length equals 14 residues. As DNA, the CDR3 is TGTGCCAGCAGTGACCGACAGGGAAGGCAGCCCCAGCATTTT. Protein sequence: CASSDRQGRQPQHF.

As regards this clonotype: The junction differs from germline at one of its ends, possibly a read error. V is TRBV12-3 or TRBV12-4 and J is TRBJ2-5, with TRBD1 as a possible D gene (6 bases). The CDR3 covers 15 residues. The CDR3 region is CASSLGQRDQETQYF. CDR3 nucleotide sequence: TGTGCCAGCAGCTTAGGACAGCGTGACCAAGAGACCCAGTACTTC.

The gene calls are TRBV7-2 and TRBJ2-7; TRBD1 matches 9 bases. Germline CDR1 is SGHTA and CDR2 is FQGNSA. This CDR3 has 14 residues. V lost 5 bases to trimming and J lost 4 bases; unmatched junction nucleotides: 6. CDR3 protein: CASSETGTGYEQYF. The CDR3 DNA sequence: TGTGCCAGCAGCGAAACCGGGACAGGGTACGAGCAGTACTTC.

This clonotype was detected only once. The chain couples TRBV20-1 to TRBJ2-7, with 9 bases that match TRBD1. The ends lost 3 bases at V and 4 bases at J; junction bases unmatched: 13. Germline V CDR1 and CDR2: DFQATT, SNEGSKA (reference sequence). The CDR3 is 16 residues long. The CDR3 sequence is CSASPKGQGMGYEQYF. The CDR3 nucleotides are TGCAGTGCTAGCCCCAAAGGACAGGGGATGGGATACGAGCAGTACTTC.

V gene TRBV14 combines with J gene TRBJ2-7; D not resolved. CDR3 length: 13 amino acids. V lost 1 base, J lost 2 bases, and 6 bases lay in between. Germline CDR1 SGHDN, CDR2 FVKESK. The CDR3 sequence: CASSQVRAYEQYF. In nucleotides, the CDR3 is TGTGCCAGCAGCCAAGTAAGAGCCTACGAGCAGTACTTC.

The rearrangement links TRBV18 to TRBJ2-1, with TRBD2 matching 13 bases. The length of the CDR3 is 18 residues. Germline V gene data show CDR1 as KGHSH and CDR2 as LQKENI. V lost 3 bases to trimming and J lost 0 bases; unmatched junction nucleotides: 5. CDR3 loop: CASSPKLAGGSSYNEQFF. The CDR3 nucleotides read TGTGCCAGCTCACCCAAACTAGCGGGGGGGAGCTCCTACAATGAGCAGTTCTTC. The complete variable domain, with remaining parts taken from reference TRBV18 and TRBJ2-1, reads NAGVMQNPRHLVRRRGQEARLRCSPMKGHSHVYWYRQLPEEGLKFMVYLQKENIIDESGMPKERFSAEFPKEGPSILRIQQVVRGDSAAYFCASSPKLAGGSSYNEQFFGPGTRLTVL.

The J gene is TRBJ1-2, the V gene TRBV18; 9 positions agree with TRBD1. The CDR3 extends over 13 amino acids. V shed 3 bases and J 7 bases; nucleotides not matched to a gene: 3. Per germline, CDR1 KGHSH and CDR2 LQKENI. The CDR3: CASSPGQGSGYTF. The DNA for the CDR3 is TGTGCCAGCTCACCGGGACAGGGAAGTGGCTACACCTTC.

The chain uses TRBV28 and TRBJ2-7; possibly TRBD1 for D (6 bases). The CDR3 runs to 14 residues. Per the germline V gene, CDR1 is MDHEN and CDR2 is SYDVKM. V lost 3 bases and J 2 bases, leaving 11 bases between the germline ends. The CDR3 loop reads CASSFPGVPYEQYF. For the CDR3, the DNA is TGTGCCAGCAGTTTCCCAGGGGTCCCCTACGAGCAGTACTTC.

This chain joins TRBV5-5 and TRBJ2-1, with TRBD2 matching 8 bases. The CDR3 spans 17 residues. The V and J ends lost 5 bases and 7 bases, in that order; junction bases with no gene match: 17. Germline CDR1 is SGHKS and CDR2 is YYEKEE (reference sequence). The CDR3 coding sequence is TGTGCCAGCAGACCAAGAGGTGAGGCGGGAGGTACGAATGAGCAGTTCTTC. Translating it yields CASRPRGEAGGTNEQFF.

The chain joins TRBV7-8 to TRBJ2-7; a weak D match, TRBD2 (5 bases). V was cut by 2 bases and J by 2 bases, with 13 bases left in between. The CDR3 runs 15 residues. Germline lookup yields CDR1 SGHVS and CDR2 FQNEAQ. The CDR3 here is CASSLISTGTYEQYF. CDR3 in DNA: TGTGCCAGCAGCTTAATATCGACCGGGACCTACGAGCAGTACTTC.

Remarks on this clonotype: At one end the junction does not follow the germline gene, possibly because of a read error. The chain recombines TRBV6-6 with TRBJ2-2, with TRBD1 identical over 9 bases. The CDR3 is 16 amino acids. Germline V CDR1 and CDR2: MNHNY, SVGAGI (reference sequence). CDR3 in amino acids: CASSRDGTGSTGELLF. CDR3 DNA sequence: TGTGCCAGCAGCCGGGACGGGACAGGGTCCACCGGGGAGCTGCTTTTT.

Points on this clonotype: The junction and the germline gene differ at one end; a read error may be behind it. The gene calls are TRBV20-1 and TRBJ2-1; perhaps D is TRBD1 or TRBD2 (5 bases each). The V gene's germline CDR1 is DFQATT and CDR2 SNEGSKA (reference sequence). The CDR3 extends over 13 amino acids. CDR3 DNA sequence: TGCAGCGCTACGGGACGGAATTACAATGAGCAGTTCTTC. Translation gives CSATGRNYNEQFF.

This clonotype came up a few times. The genes are TRBV10-2 and TRBJ2-7, with a tentative D call TRBD2 (5 bases). This CDR3 is built from 17 residues. Germline V gene sequence: CDR1 WSHSY, CDR2 SAAADI. The V gene lost 0 bases and the J gene lost 3 bases, with 18 bases spanning the gap. The CDR3 DNA is TGCGCCAGCAGTGAGTCGATTGGACCGAGGGATCACTACGAGCAGTACTTC. Translation: CASSESIGPRDHYEQYF.

This chain links TRBV20-1 with TRBJ2-7, with D possibly being TRBD2 (6 bases). There are 12 residues in the CDR3. Trimming removed 3 bases at V and 7 bases at J, with 13 bases between. Germline lookup yields CDR1 DFQATT and CDR2 SNEGSKA (reference sequence). The CDR3 sequence is CSARWGEREQYF. As DNA, the CDR3 is TGCAGTGCTAGGTGGGGGGAGAGGGAGCAGTACTTC.

This chain connects TRBV12-3 or TRBV12-4 to TRBJ2-3; perhaps TRBD2 as D (7 bases). CDR3 length equals 15 residues. V was clipped by 5 bases and J by 4 bases, with 16 bases between them. CDR3 bases: TGTGCCAGCAGTGCCCTAGGGGGGGCTTCAGATACGCAGTATTTT. Translation gives CASSALGGASDTQYF.

V and J are TRBV5-1 and TRBJ1-1; D is perhaps TRBD1 (6 bases). Trimming took 1 base from V and 7 from J, leaving 11 bases between them. The CDR3 contains 13 residues. Germline V lookup: CDR1 SGHRS, CDR2 YFSETQ. Here the CDR3 reads CASSLRTELEAFF. CDR3 nucleotide sequence: TGCGCCAGCAGCTTGAGGACAGAACTTGAAGCTTTCTTT.

The chain carries TRBV28 and TRBJ1-5; a weak D match, TRBD1 (6 bases). The CDR3 consists of 15 residues. Between the trimmed V and J ends, which lost 8 bases and 2 bases, there was a span of 16 bases. The germline CDR1 and CDR2 sequences are MDHEN and SYDVKM. Here the CDR3 reads CASRTQGYGNQPQHF. CDR3 DNA sequence: TGTGCCAGCCGGACCCAGGGGTATGGCAATCAGCCCCAGCATTTT.

Points on this clonotype: The conserved closing phenylalanine or tryptophan is absent in this CDR3, likely reflecting a read error. The J gene is TRBJ1-1, the V gene TRBV9, with no clear D. The V end was cut by 0 bases, the J end by 7 bases, with 13 bases between. Germline loops: CDR1 SGDLS, CDR2 YYNGEE. The CDR3 totals 14 residues. CDR3 in DNA: TGTGCCAGCAGCGTAGGGGTCAGAACGGGTGAAGCTTTCTCT. Amino acid sequence: CASSVGVRTGEAFS.

This clonotype has more than one count but fewer than ten. The J gene is TRBJ1-4, the V gene TRBV4-1; a possible D gene is TRBD1 (5 bases). The CDR3 consists of 16 residues. Germline assignment: CDR1 MGHRA and CDR2 YSYEKL. V lost 4 bases and J 0 bases, leaving 12 bases between the germline ends. The CDR3 is CASSPETVPTNEKLFF. CDR3 in DNA: TGCGCCAGCAGCCCGGAGACAGTACCAACTAATGAAAAACTGTTTTTT.

This chain links TRBV4-3 with TRBJ2-6; D not resolved. V lost 1 base, J lost 4 bases, and 8 bases lay in between. This CDR3 comprises 15 residues. From germline, CDR1 is LGHNA and CDR2 YSLEER. The CDR3 coding sequence is TGCGCCAGCAGCCAAGGGTCAGGAGGGGCCAACGTCCTGACTTTC. It codes for CASSQGSGGANVLTF.

As regards this clonotype: Compared with germline, one end of the junction differs, possibly owing to a read error. The chain carries TRBV28 and TRBJ2-7, with TRBD1 identical over 7 bases. Germline V gene data show CDR1 as MDHEN and CDR2 as SYDVKM. The CDR3 sequence is 15 residues long. The CDR3 coding sequence is TGCGCCAGCAGCTCGGTCGGGACAGAGTCCTACGAGCAGTACTTC. This encodes CASSSVGTESYEQYF.

The chain couples TRBV4-1 to TRBJ2-7; 8 bases fit TRBD2. Germline lookup yields CDR1 MGHRA and CDR2 YSYEKL. Unmatched junction bases numbered 4, after V lost 3 bases and J lost 0 bases. CDR3 length: 15 residues. CDR3 sequence: CASSQVSGASYEQYF. Written as DNA, the CDR3 is TGCGCCAGCAGCCAGGTTAGCGGGGCCTCCTACGAGCAGTACTTC.

In regard to this clonotype: Just one base apart from a much larger clone, this may be a read error. The chain is built from TRBV2 and TRBJ2-7; tentatively, D is TRBD1 or TRBD2 (6 bases each). The V gene's germline CDR1 is SNHLY and CDR2 FYNNEI. The CDR3 length is 11 residues. In DNA, the CDR3 is TGTGCCAGCAGTGACGGGGGCCAGCAGTGCTTC. It is translated as CASSDGGQQCF.

This clonotype was seen a handful of times. The genes are TRBV5-1 and TRBJ1-1, with D tentatively TRBD1 (5 bases). The germline V gene encodes CDR1 SGHRS and CDR2 YFSETQ. V gave up 1 base and J gave up 7 bases, with 14 bases separating them. This CDR3 is 14 amino acids long. The CDR3 sequence: CASSLNGAALEAFF. CDR3 nucleotide sequence: TGCGCCAGCAGCTTGAATGGGGCAGCCCTTGAAGCTTTCTTT.

The chain couples TRBV7-9 to TRBJ1-4, with a possible D match to TRBD1 (6 bases). Germline-derived CDR1 and CDR2 are SEHNR and FQNEAQ (reference sequence). There are 17 residues in the CDR3. V was shortened by 4 bases and J by 3 bases, with 18 bases between the two germline ends. CDR3 residues: CASSSAVGAFSNEKLFF. In nucleotides, the CDR3 is TGTGCCAGCAGCTCAGCTGTGGGGGCTTTCTCTAATGAAAAACTGTTTTTT.

This chain links TRBV7-2 with TRBJ2-1; possible D gene TRBD2, 6 bases. The length of the CDR3 is 18 residues. With 1 base removed from V and 6 bases from J, the gap between germline ends came to 22 bases. Looked up from germline, CDR1 is SGHTA and CDR2 is FQGNSA. The CDR3 is CASSLDPPAGLARNEQFF. Written as DNA, the CDR3 is TGTGCCAGCAGCTTAGACCCCCCGGCGGGGTTGGCTCGCAATGAGCAGTTCTTC.

The chain employs TRBV6-5 and TRBJ1-5; unclear D gene. The CDR3 covers 11 residues. With 5 bases removed from V and 7 bases from J, the gap between germline ends came to 6 bases. From germline, CDR1 is MNHEY and CDR2 SVGAGI. CDR3 sequence (DNA): TGTGCCAGCAGTCTCGACCAGCCCCAGCATTTT. As protein: CASSLDQPQHF.

This clonotype was seen at least ten times. The chain links TRBV19 to TRBJ2-7; no clear D. CDR1 is LNHDA and CDR2 is SQIVND in the germline V gene (reference sequence). The CDR3 length is 13 residues. With 4 bases removed from V and 5 bases from J, the gap between germline ends came to 12 bases. This CDR3 reads CASSTMSVHEQYF. The CDR3 DNA reads TGTGCCAGTAGTACCATGTCAGTCCACGAGCAGTACTTC.

This clonotype occurred a few times. The chain uses TRBV2 and TRBJ2-1; tentative D call: TRBD2 (7 bases). CDR1 is SNHLY and CDR2 is FYNNEI in the germline V gene. This CDR3 region has 14 residues. The CDR3 is CALVRGAGRNEQFF. As DNA, the CDR3 is TGTGCGTTGGTCCGGGGGGCAGGGAGGAATGAGCAGTTCTTC. The entire variable domain, with the rest obtained from reference TRBV2 and TRBJ2-1, is as follows: EPEVTQTPSHQVTQMGQEVILRCVPISNHLYFYWYRQILGQKVEFLVSFYNNEISEKSEIFDDQFSVERPDGSNFTLKIRSTKLEDSAMYFCALVRGAGRNEQFFGPGTRLTVL.